The rows below give T cell receptor beta chains drawn from one sample of a study of T and B cells in COVID-19 patients. TCRdb processed the multiplex PCR reads anew with MiXCR; each CDR3 protein has one entry. Of about 23,000 distinct CDR3 sequences in the sample, under 30% are singletons; the top ten hold about 3%. Sequenced: blood. The receptors shown here come from a human donor who had recovered from COVID-19. CDR3s include the opening cysteine and the closing phenylalanine or tryptophan. The D gene is left open where the match is weak. Some rows mark clone size as missing; the rest say once, few, many or name a class of expanded clone.

J | V | D | size | DNA | CDR3
TRBJ1-1 | TRBV30 | - | many | TGTGCCTGGAGTCTCTGGGCGGGTGAAGCTTTCTTT | CAWSLWAGEAFF
TRBJ2-2 | TRBV27 | TRBD2 | - | TGTGCCAGCAGTGTCCGGGGGGTCCCGAACACCGGGGAGCTGTTTTTT | CASSVRGVPNTGELFF
TRBJ1-3 | TRBV30 | - | - | TGTGCCTGGGGGAATGGAAACACCATATATTTT | CAWGNGNTIYF
TRBJ2-3 | TRBV20-1 | TRBD1 | once | TGCAGTGCTAGAGGGACAGGGTTACGATTTTTTCCGTCTTTCTTAGATACGCAGTATTTT | CSARGTGLRFFPSFLDTQYF
TRBJ2-1 | TRBV7-9 | - | - | TGTGCCAGCAGCTCTGGGGCAGATTCCTACAATGAGCAGTTCTTC | CASSSGADSYNEQFF
TRBJ2-3 | TRBV19 | - | medium-sized | TGTGCCAGTATGGATAAGTGGGATACGCAGTATTTT | CASMDKWDTQYF
TRBJ2-1 | TRBV12-3/TRBV12-4 | TRBD1 | - | TGTGCCAGCAGTTTAGTCACAGGGGGGCATGATGAGCAGTTCTTC | CASSLVTGGHDEQFF
TRBJ2-6 | TRBV12-3/TRBV12-4 | - | - | TGTGCCAGCATACATTCAGGGGCCAACGTCCTGACTTTC | CASIHSGANVLTF
TRBJ1-1 | TRBV7-9 | TRBD1 | once | TGTGCCAGCAGCTTAATCGGGCGACAGGGTGAAACTGAAGCTTTCTTT | CASSLIGRQGETEAFF
TRBJ2-7 | TRBV7-7 | TRBD1 | - | TGTGCCAGCAGCCGTACCGGGACAGGGACCTACGAGCAGTACTTC | CASSRTGTGTYEQYF
TRBJ2-1 | TRBV6-5 | TRBD2 | - | TGTGCCAGCAGTTACGGACTAGCGTTTGAGCAGTTCTTC | CASSYGLAFEQFF